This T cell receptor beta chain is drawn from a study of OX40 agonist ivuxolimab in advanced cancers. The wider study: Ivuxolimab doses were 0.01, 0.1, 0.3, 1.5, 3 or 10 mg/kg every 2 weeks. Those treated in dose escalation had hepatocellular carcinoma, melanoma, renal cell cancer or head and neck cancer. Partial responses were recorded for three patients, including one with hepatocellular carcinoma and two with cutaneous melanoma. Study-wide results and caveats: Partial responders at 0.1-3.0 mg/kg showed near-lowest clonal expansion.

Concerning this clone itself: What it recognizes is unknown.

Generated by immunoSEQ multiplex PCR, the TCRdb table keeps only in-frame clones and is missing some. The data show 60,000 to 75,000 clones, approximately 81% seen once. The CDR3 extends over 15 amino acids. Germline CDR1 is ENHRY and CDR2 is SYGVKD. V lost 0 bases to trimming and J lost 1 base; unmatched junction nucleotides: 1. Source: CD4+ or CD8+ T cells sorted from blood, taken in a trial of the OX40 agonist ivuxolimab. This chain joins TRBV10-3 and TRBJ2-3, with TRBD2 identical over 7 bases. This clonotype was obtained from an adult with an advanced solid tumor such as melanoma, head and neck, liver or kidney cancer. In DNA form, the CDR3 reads TGTGCCATCAGTGAGTCGGCGGGGGGCACAGATACGCAGTATTTT. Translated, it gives CAISESAGGTDTQYF.